The present T cell receptor beta chain was sequenced within a study of T cell changes during pregnancy in multiple sclerosis. CDR3 size: 16 residues. Germline assignment: CDR1 SGHNT and CDR2 YENEEA. J was trimmed by 2 bases and V by 5 bases; bases with no gene match: 5. Data came from immunoSEQ multiplex PCR; TCRdb stores just in-frame clones and leaves some out. The table includes around 56,000 clones, 94% detected once. The sample was CD8+ T cells from peripheral blood mononuclear cells, taken after pregnancy. The chain joins TRBV11-3 to TRBJ2-1; TRBD2 aligns across 11 bases. The TCR sequence derives from a female donor with multiple sclerosis, enrolled in a pregnancy study. CDR3 residues: CASSRGLADAYNEQFF. The CDR3 DNA reads TGTGCCAGCAGCAGGGGACTAGCGGACGCCTACAATGAGCAGTTCTTC.